A selection of T cell receptor beta chains follows, all from one sample in a study of blood T cells in healthy people across ages. TCRdb analysed the 5' RACE reads with MiXCR anew, one entry per CDR3 protein. The sample holds approximately 1,000,000 distinct CDR3 sequences, roughly two fifths seen once. The sequenced material came from blood. The receptors shown here come from a man aged 18-30 years in good health. CDR3s include the opening cysteine and the closing phenylalanine or tryptophan. A D gene is named only where the DNA matches it firmly. Clone size is stated in some rows and not others, as once, few, many or a class when expanded.

J	V	D	size	CDR3	DNA
TRBJ2-5	TRBV29-1	TRBD1	few	CSGDRNYNEQYF	TGCAGCGGGGACAGGAACTACAATGAGCAGTACTTC
TRBJ1-1	TRBV12-3/TRBV12-4	TRBD1	NA	CASSGPGQRNTEAFF	TGTGCCAGCAGCGGCCCGGGACAGAGGAACACTGAAGCTTTCTTT
TRBJ1-2	TRBV25-1	TRBD1	few	CASRDRINYGYTF	TGTGCCAGCAGGGACAGGATTAACTATGGCTACACCTTC
TRBJ2-3	TRBV9	TRBD2	NA	CASSVGTSVTDTQYF	TGTGCCAGCAGCGTCGGGACTAGCGTCACAGATACGCAGTATTTT
TRBJ1-5	TRBV15	TRBD1	few	CATSRARGHQPQHF	TGTGCCACCAGCAGAGCCAGGGGGCATCAGCCCCAGCATTTT
TRBJ1-2	TRBV30	NA	NA	CAGGLYGYTF	TGTGCCGGGGGCTTATATGGCTACACCTTC
TRBJ2-3	TRBV24-1	TRBD2	NA	CATSDQTSGATDTQYF	TGTGCCACCAGTGACCAGACTAGCGGGGCTACAGATACGCAGTATTTT
TRBJ1-2	TRBV29-1	TRBD1	NA	CVFRGQANYGYTF	TGCGTATTCAGGGGGCAGGCTAACTATGGCTACACCTTC
TRBJ2-3	TRBV7-2	TRBD1	NA	CASTLEGQAPSTDTQYF	TGTGCCAGCACCCTCGAAGGACAGGCACCTAGCACAGATACGCAGTATTTT
TRBJ1-2	TRBV7-6	TRBD1	few	CASSLEAGTAIGYGYTF	TGTGCCAGCAGCTTAGAAGCTGGGACAGCGATCGGCTATGGCTACACCTTC
TRBJ2-4	TRBV7-2	TRBD2	few	CASSSTSGWAPQYF	TGTGCCAGCAGCTCTACTAGCGGTTGGGCGCCCCAGTACTTC
TRBJ2-1	TRBV10-3	NA	few	CAISDPGRRPSNEQFF	TGTGCCATCAGTGACCCGGGTCGTCGACCTTCCAATGAGCAGTTCTTC
TRBJ2-1	TRBV29-1	TRBD1	NA	CSVPGQGWNEQFF	TGCAGCGTCCCGGGACAGGGCTGGAATGAGCAGTTCTTC
TRBJ1-3	TRBV5-4	NA	NA	CASSPDGGGNTIYF	TGTGCCAGCAGCCCCGACGGAGGGGGAAACACCATATATTTT
TRBJ2-1	TRBV6-1	NA	NA	CASSEWRGEPYNEQFF	TGTGCCAGCAGTGAATGGCGGGGCGAACCCTACAATGAGCAGTTCTTC
TRBJ1-1	TRBV11-1	TRBD1	few	CASSLRGRGNTEAFF	TGTGCCAGCAGCTTAAGGGGGCGCGGTAACACTGAAGCTTTCTTT
TRBJ2-1	TRBV9	TRBD2	NA	CASSAGDSGGPYNEQFF	TGTGCCAGCAGCGCCGGGGATAGCGGGGGGCCTTACAATGAGCAGTTCTTC
TRBJ1-2	TRBV27	NA	NA	CASSSPGPHHAYTF	TGTGCCAGCAGTTCTCCCGGGCCACACCATGCCTACACCTTC
TRBJ2-5	TRBV2	TRBD2	NA	CASSEAEGLAGLLRETQYF	TGTGCCAGCAGTGAAGCTGAGGGACTAGCGGGCCTCCTCCGGGAGACCCAGTACTTC
TRBJ1-2	TRBV10-3	TRBD1	few	CAISESDREIGYTF	TGTGCCATCAGTGAGTCTGACAGGGAGATTGGCTACACCTTC
TRBJ2-7	TRBV3-1	NA	NA	CASSQDHREQYF	TGTGCCAGCAGCCAAGACCACCGCGAGCAGTACTTC